This record concerns one T cell receptor beta chain sequence. Exclusion followed for patients with uncontrolled infection, other autoimmune disease, pregnancy or lactation. This specimen comes from a study of T cells in Graves' hyperthyroidism and ophthalmopathy. Amplified regions were TCR beta CDR3 sequences from RNA transcripts. The HTBI primer set was used in a first-round RT-PCR of the TCR CDR3. TCRdb processed the multiplex PCR reads anew with MiXCR; each CDR3 protein has one entry. Counted here are roughly 380,000 distinct CDR3 sequences, around 15% occurring once; the ten biggest clones make up approximately 5.3%. CDR1 is MDHEN, CDR2 SYDVKM, per germline. The CDR3 has 20 residues. V lost 5 bases and J lost 0; bases outside the gene matches: 11.

The sequenced sample consisted of blood. The chain has TRBV28 and TRBJ2-2; 14 bases fit TRBD2. This receptor was taken from a woman younger than 30 with Graves' hyperthyroidism. The CDR3 DNA follows: TGTGCCAGCAGTCCGGATAGGTGGACTAGCGGGAGGACGAACACCGGGGAGCTGTTTTTT. This encodes CASSPDRWTSGRTNTGELFF.